This TCR beta chain was retrieved from a study of T cell responses to AZD1222 COVID-19 vaccine. The germline V gene has CDR1 SGHDT and CDR2 YYEEEE. The V and J ends lost 6 bases and 7 bases respectively, with 19 bases between them. This CDR3 has 15 amino acids. TCRdb's table, derived via immunoSEQ multiplex PCR, lists solely in-frame clones and lacks some. The sample holds tens of thousands of clones, 83% seen once. Source: peripheral blood, taken 28 days after the second AZD1222 dose. The receptor was derived from an adult who received the AZD1222 COVID-19 vaccine. The chain couples TRBV5-6 to TRBJ2-2, with D maybe TRBD2 (6 bases). The CDR3 spells CASIGWREYNGELFF. CDR3 bases: TGTGCCAGCATCGGGTGGAGGGAGTATAACGGGGAGCTGTTTTTT.